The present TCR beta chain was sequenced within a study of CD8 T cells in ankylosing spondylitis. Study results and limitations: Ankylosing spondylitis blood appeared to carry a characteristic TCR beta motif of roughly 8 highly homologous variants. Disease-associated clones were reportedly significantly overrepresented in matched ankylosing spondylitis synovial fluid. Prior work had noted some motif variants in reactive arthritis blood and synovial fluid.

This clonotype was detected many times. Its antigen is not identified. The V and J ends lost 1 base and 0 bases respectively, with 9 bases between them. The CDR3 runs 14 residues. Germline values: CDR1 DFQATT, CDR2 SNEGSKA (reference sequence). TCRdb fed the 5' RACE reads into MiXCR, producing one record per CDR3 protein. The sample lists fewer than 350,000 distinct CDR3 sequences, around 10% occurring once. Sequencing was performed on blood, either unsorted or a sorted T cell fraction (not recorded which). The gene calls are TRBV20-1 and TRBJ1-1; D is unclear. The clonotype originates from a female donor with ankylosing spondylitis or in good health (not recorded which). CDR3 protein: CSARVTPMNTEAFF. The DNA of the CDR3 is TGCAGTGCTAGAGTTACACCTATGAACACTGAAGCTTTCTTT.